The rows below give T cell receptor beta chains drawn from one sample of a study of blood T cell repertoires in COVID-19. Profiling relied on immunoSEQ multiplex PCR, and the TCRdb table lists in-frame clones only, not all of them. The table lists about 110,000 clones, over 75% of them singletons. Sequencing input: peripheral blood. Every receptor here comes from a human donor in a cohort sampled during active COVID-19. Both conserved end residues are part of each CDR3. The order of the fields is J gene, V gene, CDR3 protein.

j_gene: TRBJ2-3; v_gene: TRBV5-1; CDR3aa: CASSYRLAGTPDTQYF
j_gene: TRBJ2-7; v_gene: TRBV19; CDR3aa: CASSIDSASYEQYF
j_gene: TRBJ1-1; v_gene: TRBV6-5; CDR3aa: CASSFQGAETEAFF
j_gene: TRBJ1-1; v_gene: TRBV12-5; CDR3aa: CASGLPKENTEAFF
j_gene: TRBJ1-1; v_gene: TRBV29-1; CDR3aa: CSVGYRLGGNTEAFF
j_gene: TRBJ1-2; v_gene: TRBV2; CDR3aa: CAIPLGDYGYTF
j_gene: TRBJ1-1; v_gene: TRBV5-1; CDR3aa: CASSLPAGRTEAFF
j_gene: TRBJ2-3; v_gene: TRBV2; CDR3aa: CASSGLQQGSRDTQYF
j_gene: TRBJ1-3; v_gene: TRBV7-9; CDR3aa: CASSYRVQGGSGNTIYF
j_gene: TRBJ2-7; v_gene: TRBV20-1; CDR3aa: CSAGLFYEQYF
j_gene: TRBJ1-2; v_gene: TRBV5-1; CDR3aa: CASSLAGQGKGYTF
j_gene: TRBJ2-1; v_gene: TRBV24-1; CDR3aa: CATSETGAGYNEQFF
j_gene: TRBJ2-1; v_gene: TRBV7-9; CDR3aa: CASSPLVAGGPPPYNEQFF
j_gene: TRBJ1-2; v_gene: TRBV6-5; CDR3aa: CASRAGTANYGYTF
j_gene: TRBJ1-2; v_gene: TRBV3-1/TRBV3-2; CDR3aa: CASSRRSDGYTF
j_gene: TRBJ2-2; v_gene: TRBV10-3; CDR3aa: CAIMNRDTNTGELFF
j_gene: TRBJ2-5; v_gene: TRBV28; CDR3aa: CASSPHLGGETQYF
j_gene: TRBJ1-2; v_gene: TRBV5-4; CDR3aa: CASSLSPGLAGYGYTF
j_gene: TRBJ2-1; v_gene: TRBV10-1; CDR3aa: CASSDMAGVSYNEQFF
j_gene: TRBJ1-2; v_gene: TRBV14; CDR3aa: CASSQSFMRGYTF
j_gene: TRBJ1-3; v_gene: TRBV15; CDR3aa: CATSRGDSQPGNTIYF
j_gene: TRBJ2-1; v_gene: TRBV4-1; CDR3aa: CASSQGLAGALGNEQFF
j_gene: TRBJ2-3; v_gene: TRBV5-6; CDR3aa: CASSFRGTGGTDTQYF
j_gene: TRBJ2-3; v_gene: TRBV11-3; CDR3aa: CASSLTQDTDTQYF
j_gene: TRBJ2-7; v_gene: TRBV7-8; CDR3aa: CASSLRGLAGVYEQYF
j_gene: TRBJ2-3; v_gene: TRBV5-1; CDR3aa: CASSLISTGGGNTDTQYF
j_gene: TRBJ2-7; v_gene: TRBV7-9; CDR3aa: CASSLDARDYEQYF
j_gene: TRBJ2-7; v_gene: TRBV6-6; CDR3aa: CASSTRDRLTYEQYF
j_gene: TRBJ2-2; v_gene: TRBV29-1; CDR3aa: CSVVNTNTGELFF
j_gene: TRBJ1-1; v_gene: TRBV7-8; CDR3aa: CASSRTDETEAFF
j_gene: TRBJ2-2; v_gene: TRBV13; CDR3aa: CASSPQTGGYTGELFF
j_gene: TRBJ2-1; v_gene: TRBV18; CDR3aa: CASSPGLAGGPGNEQFF